These 23 T cell receptor beta chains came from one sample sequenced in a study of cytomegalovirus exposure and HLA in healthy donors. Clones were sequenced by immunoSEQ multiplex PCR, and TCRdb holds only the in-frame ones, with some missing. This sample has about 60,000 clones, with 90% to 97% found just once. Input material: PBMCs. The receptors were sampled from a man aged 18 to 30 in good health and CMV-seronegative.

This clone was picked up one time. The chain employs TRBV6-1 and TRBJ2-7, with TRBD2 identical over 13 bases. V lost 1 base to trimming and J lost 3 bases; unmatched junction nucleotides: 6. Looked up from germline, CDR1 is MNHNS and CDR2 is SASEGT. There are 17 residues in the CDR3. The CDR3 nucleotides are TGTGCCAGCAGTGAAGGGAAGGGACTAGCGGGATACTACGAGCAGTACTTC. Its translation is CASSEGKGLAGYYEQYF.

The chain links TRBV5-1 to TRBJ2-1; 12 positions agree with TRBD2. The V gene's germline CDR1 is SGHRS and CDR2 YFSETQ. The CDR3 is made up of 16 amino acids. Unmatched junction bases numbered 11, after V lost 5 bases and J lost 8 bases. The CDR3 sequence is CASSYASGRAIDEQFF. The CDR3 nucleotides read TGCGCCAGCAGTTATGCTAGCGGGAGGGCCATTGATGAGCAGTTCTTC.

In this sample, this clone turned up once. The V gene is TRBV9, the J gene TRBJ1-2, with TRBD1 matching 7 bases. The germline V gene has CDR1 SGDLS and CDR2 YYNGEE. This CDR3 contains 15 residues. Trimming took 6 bases from V and 2 from J; bases not matched to a gene: 10. CDR3 protein: CASTTQQGINYGYTF. The CDR3, as DNA: TGTGCCAGCACCACCCAACAGGGGATCAACTATGGCTACACCTTC.

V is TRBV2 and J is TRBJ2-5, with 9 bases aligning to TRBD1. The CDR3 is 10 amino acids. Germline V gene data show CDR1 as SNHLY and CDR2 as FYNNEI. The junction had 7 bases not matched to a gene; V was cut back by 11 bases and J by 12 bases. For the CDR3, the DNA is TGTGCCGCTAGGTGGGACAGGGAGTACTTC. Protein: CAARWDREYF.

This clone occurred once. The chain recombines TRBV29-1 with TRBJ1-4, with D perhaps matching TRBD1 (5 bases). The CDR3 is 12 residues long. Germline values: CDR1 SQVTM, CDR2 ANQGSEA. Trimming removed 3 bases at V and 7 bases at J, with 9 bases between. The CDR3 here is CSVDQGGEKLFF. The CDR3 nucleotides are TGCAGCGTTGACCAGGGAGGTGAAAAACTGTTTTTT.

V is TRBV27 and J is TRBJ1-5; D not resolved. With 3 bases removed from V and 3 bases from J, the gap between germline ends came to 9 bases. Germline CDR1 is MNHEY and CDR2 is SMNVEV (reference sequence). This CDR3 has 14 amino acids. The CDR3 spells CASSLNSNNQPQHF. The CDR3 DNA reads as TGTGCCAGCAGTTTGAACAGCAACAATCAGCCCCAGCATTTT.

CDR3 coding DNA: TGTGCCAGCAGTTTAACCGGAGCGGGAGCCAAAAACATTCAGTACTTC. Its protein product is CASSLTGAGAKNIQYF. The chain uses TRBV28 and TRBJ2-4; maybe TRBD2 (6 bases). V lost 2 bases, J lost 0 bases, and 11 bases lay in between. CDR3 length equals 16 residues. The germline V gene has CDR1 MDHEN and CDR2 SYDVKM. Combining the CDR3 with reference TRBV28 and TRBJ2-4 gives the whole variable domain DVKVTQSSRYLVKRTGEKVFLECVQDMDHENMFWYRQDPGLGLRLIYFSYDVKMKEKGDIPEGYSVSREKKERFSLILESASTNQTSMYLCASSLTGAGAKNIQYFGAGTRLSVL.

This clone has a single count. The chain has TRBV27 and TRBJ2-7, with D possibly being TRBD2 (5 bases). Trimming pared 3 bases from V and 6 bases from J, leaving 15 bases between. From germline, CDR1 is MNHEY and CDR2 SMNVEV (reference sequence). The length of the CDR3 is 14 residues. CDR3 residues: CASSFGAAAGEQYF. CDR3 nucleotide sequence: TGTGCCAGCAGTTTCGGAGCGGCCGCCGGCGAGCAGTACTTC.

This chain uses TRBV7-9 with TRBJ2-2; 7 bases are a match to TRBD1. The CDR3 has 17 residues. CDR1 SEHNR and CDR2 FQNEAQ come from the germline V gene (reference sequence). The V and J ends lost 5 bases and 0 bases, in that order; junction bases with no gene match: 9. The DNA for the CDR3 is TGTGCCAGCAGCCCCCCACCAGGGGGACCGAACACCGGGGAGCTGTTTTTT. It codes for CASSPPPGGPNTGELFF.

The chain combines TRBV6-1 with TRBJ1-4, with D possibly matching TRBD1 (5 bases). CDR1 MNHNS and CDR2 SASEGT come from the germline V gene. V lost 2 bases and J 5 bases, leaving 15 bases between the germline ends. The CDR3 covers 16 residues. This CDR3 is CASSETVWGVNEKLFF. CDR3 nucleotides: TGTGCCAGCAGTGAAACTGTCTGGGGGGTCAATGAAAAACTGTTTTTT.

J is TRBJ2-3 and V is TRBV5-1; 7 bases line up with TRBD2. Unmatched junction bases numbered 6, after V lost 0 bases and J lost 2 bases. Germline CDR1 reads SGHRS; CDR2 reads YFSETQ. This CDR3 has 16 amino acids. CDR3 in amino acids: CASSLEASGITDTQYF. CDR3 DNA sequence: TGCGCCAGCAGCTTGGAGGCTAGCGGAATCACAGATACGCAGTATTTT.

The V and J genes are TRBV9 and TRBJ1-1; 8 positions match TRBD1. Germline V lookup: CDR1 SGDLS, CDR2 YYNGEE. This CDR3 spans 16 amino acids. V trimming: 1 base; J trimming: 2 bases; junction bases outside the gene matches: 7. CDR3 region: CASSVPTDRDNTEAFF. The DNA of the CDR3 is TGTGCCAGCAGCGTACCAACGGACAGGGATAACACTGAAGCTTTCTTT.

This clone has a single count. J is TRBJ2-7 and V is TRBV11-2; 13 bases are shared with TRBD2. The ends lost 3 bases at V and 2 bases at J; junction bases unmatched: 1. Germline values: CDR1 SGHAT, CDR2 FQNNGV. The CDR3 has 15 residues. CDR3 sequence reads: CASSLGLAGTYEQYF. CDR3 DNA: TGTGCCAGCAGCTTGGGACTAGCGGGAACCTACGAGCAGTACTTC.

The chain uses TRBV4-1 and TRBJ1-5; TRBD1 might be the D (6 bases). CDR3 size: 19 residues. V was pared by 1 base and J by 2 bases, with 21 bases between. Germline V lookup: CDR1 MGHRA, CDR2 YSYEKL. The CDR3 region is CASSQGFGRTGIGNQPQHF. The DNA for the CDR3 is TGCGCCAGCAGCCAAGGTTTTGGCAGAACAGGGATCGGCAATCAGCCCCAGCATTTT.

The rearrangement joins TRBV6-5 to TRBJ2-7, with a weak D call TRBD2 (6 bases). The CDR3 runs 15 residues. CDR1 and CDR2 from the germline V gene are MNHEY and SVGAGI. V lost 0 bases, J lost 3 bases, and 12 bases lay in between. This CDR3 reads CASSYSPKGGYEQYF. The CDR3 nucleotides are TGTGCCAGCAGTTACTCACCAAAGGGAGGCTACGAGCAGTACTTC.

The V gene is TRBV19, the J gene TRBJ1-2, with 8 bases aligning to TRBD1. This CDR3 has 17 residues. V trimming: 6 bases; J trimming: 7 bases; junction bases outside the gene matches: 19. Germline values: CDR1 LNHDA, CDR2 SQIVND (reference sequence). The DNA for the CDR3 is TGTGCCAGTAGCCCCCTAAGACAGGGGATTAGGATAGCTGGCTACACCTTC. Residues: CASSPLRQGIRIAGYTF. The full variable domain, its missing parts supplied by reference TRBV19 and TRBJ1-2, is DGGITQSPKYLFRKEGQNVTLSCEQNLNHDAMYWYRQDPGQGLRLIYYSQIVNDFQKGDIAEGYSVSREKKESFPLTVTSAQKNPTAFYLCASSPLRQGIRIAGYTFGSGTRLTVV.

The V and J genes are TRBV19 and TRBJ1-5; 10 bases are shared with TRBD1. Germline CDR1 reads LNHDA; CDR2 reads SQIVND (reference sequence). Losses at the gene ends were 4 bases for V and 0 bases for J; bases not matched to a gene: 3. This CDR3 comprises 16 residues. The chain's CDR3 is CASSTDRGYSNQPQHF. CDR3 bases: TGTGCCAGTAGTACGGACAGGGGGTATAGCAATCAGCCCCAGCATTTT.

The chain couples TRBV7-2 to TRBJ2-7; possibly TRBD1 for D (6 bases). Trimming cost V 1 base and J 6 bases, with 19 bases left between them. The CDR3 runs to 16 residues. The germline gives CDR1 SGHTA, CDR2 FQGNSA. The CDR3: CASSLGGSGQGFEQYF. The CDR3 DNA sequence: TGTGCCAGCAGCTTAGGGGGGAGCGGTCAGGGGTTCGAGCAGTACTTC. Together with reference TRBV7-2 and TRBJ2-7, the CDR3 gives the full variable domain: GAGVSQSPSNKVTEKGKDVELRCDPISGHTALYWYRQSLGQGLEFLIYFQGNSAPDKSGLPSDRFSAERTGGSVSTLTIQRTQQEDSAVYLCASSLGGSGQGFEQYFGPGTRLTVT.

The rearrangement uses TRBV27 and TRBJ2-5; D possibly corresponds to TRBD2 (6 bases). Germline loops: CDR1 MNHEY, CDR2 SMNVEV (reference sequence). The ends were cut back, 6 bases at V and 3 bases at J, with 23 bases in the middle. This CDR3 has 17 residues. The CDR3 DNA sequence: TGTGCCAGCAGCCGCCGGGACTCACCTACCCGGAAAGAGACCCAGTACTTC. Translated, it gives CASSRRDSPTRKETQYF.

The chain uses TRBV4-1 and TRBJ2-1; 8 bases match TRBD2. The V gene end was trimmed by 5 bases and the J gene end by 2 bases; junction bases not matched to a gene: 8. Germline CDR1 reads MGHRA; CDR2 reads YSYEKL. The CDR3 runs to 16 residues. For the CDR3, the DNA is TGCGCCAGCAGCGCCCGGGAGGGCCCCACCTACAATGAGCAGTTCTTC. Translating it yields CASSAREGPTYNEQFF.

The rearrangement joins TRBV27 to TRBJ2-7; TRBD1 is a possible D gene (5 bases). V lost 3 bases to trimming and J lost 2 bases, with 11 bases between them. Germline lookup yields CDR1 MNHEY and CDR2 SMNVEV (reference sequence). The CDR3 extends over 14 amino acids. The CDR3 reads CASSFKGYAYEQYF. The CDR3, as DNA: TGTGCCAGCAGTTTTAAGGGGTACGCCTACGAGCAGTACTTC.

This clone showed up just a few times. This chain links TRBV6-1 with TRBJ2-2; 10 positions agree with TRBD2. This CDR3 spans 15 amino acids. Germline trimming cut 7 bases from V and 7 bases from J; bases unmatched to any gene: 9. Germline V gives CDR1 MNHNS, CDR2 SASEGT. CDR3 sequence reads: CASKRLAGAVGELFF. The CDR3 DNA reads TGTGCCAGCAAGAGGCTAGCGGGAGCGGTCGGGGAGCTGTTTTTT.

The chain recombines TRBV4-3 with TRBJ2-5; weak D call: TRBD1 (6 bases). This CDR3 is 16 amino acids long. V gave up 0 bases and J gave up 7 bases, with 18 bases separating them. Germline values: CDR1 LGHNA, CDR2 YSLEER. In nucleotides, the CDR3 is TGCGCCAGCAGCCAAGATTGGACAGTCCGGTCGGGGACCCAGTACTTC. It encodes CASSQDWTVRSGTQYF.